Here is one T cell receptor (beta chain) with its context. The PCR was carried out with 60 Vbeta primers and 13 Jbeta primers. Libraries were prepared by immunoSEQ multiplex PCR; TCRdb keeps only in-frame clonotypes and omits some of them. The table shows 160,000 or so clones, with just under 80% occurring only once. The data derive from a study of cytomegalovirus exposure and HLA in healthy donors. The CDR3 is 12 amino acids. Germline CDR1 and CDR2: SGHNT and YYREEE (reference sequence). Between the trimmed V and J ends, which lost 4 bases and 2 bases, there was a span of 7 bases. The receptor's source is a man aged 18-30 years in good health and CMV-seropositive. What was sequenced was PBMCs. The chain recombines TRBV5-4 with TRBJ2-7; unclear D gene. CDR3 in amino acids: CASSLNTYEQYF. DNA for the CDR3: TGTGCCAGCAGCCTTAATACCTACGAGCAGTACTTC.